This T cell receptor (beta chain) was identified in a study of shared clonotypes between healthy human individuals. Study-wide context: CD8 memory received one plate per donor, CD8 naive two, CD4 memory three and CD4 naive three.

The CDR3 is 16 residues long. V gave up 5 bases and J gave up 7 bases, with 20 bases separating them. Germline CDR1 is SEHNR and CDR2 is FQNEAQ (reference sequence). The method was immunoSEQ multiplex PCR; TCRdb's version includes in-frame clones alone and lacks a portion of them. Of around 2,000,000 clones detected, about 95% appear once; the ten largest clones hold 0.9% to 1.4%. Cells designated naive CD8 were CD45RO-negative and were positively selected for CCR7, with terminally differentiated effector memory CD45RA+ cells excluded. The sequence was collected from a man aged 18 to 29 in good health. J is TRBJ1-4 and V is TRBV7-9, with D unresolved. Sequencing was carried out using naive CD8+ T cells sorted from blood. In DNA form, the CDR3 reads TGTGCCAGCAGCGAAGGACCCATAGGGTATAGTGAAAAACTGTTTTTT. Its translation: CASSEGPIGYSEKLFF.